This T cell receptor (beta chain) stems from a study of cytomegalovirus exposure and HLA in healthy donors. Across the study: In an early release, HLA-typed donors contributed tens of millions of unique TCR sequences.

The CDR3 length is 15 residues. Germline lookup yields CDR1 SGHAT and CDR2 FQDESV (reference sequence). The V segment lost 5 bases and the J segment 0 bases; nucleotides outside the gene matches: 3. Researchers ran the PCR with 60 Vbeta and 13 Jbeta primers. Measured with immunoSEQ multiplex PCR; TCRdb has only the in-frame clones, and not every one. This table holds approximately 160,000 clones, around three quarters found once. This clone was detected a few times. This sequence originates from a woman aged 40-49 years in good health and CMV-seronegative. Specimen: PBMCs. This chain connects TRBV11-1 to TRBJ2-5, with 10 bases aligning to TRBD2. DNA of the CDR3: TGTGCCAGCAGCCCCGGACTAGCGGACCAAGAGACCCAGTACTTC. Its protein is CASSPGLADQETQYF.